This entry is about one TCR beta chain. Its antigen is as yet unknown. Clones were read by immunoSEQ multiplex PCR, and TCRdb kept only the in-frame ones, dropping some. The sample records more than 85,000 clones, 81% being singletons. This entry comes from a study of T cell responses to AZD1222 COVID-19 vaccine. The CDR3 covers 16 residues. V was shortened by 2 bases and J by 1 base, with 14 bases between the two germline ends. Germline loops: CDR1 MNHEY, CDR2 SVGEGT. Study outcomes and limitations: A mostly white British donor set with more females was recruited, and clonal diversity was possibly underestimated. Only six or seven AZD1222 recipients were seropositive at baseline. Reports say nearly half of spike-specific TCRs go after unmutated variant regions.

The sequenced sample was peripheral blood, obtained on day 0 of AZD1222 vaccination. The clonotype comes from an adult in good health. The V and J genes are TRBV6-2 or TRBV6-3 and TRBJ1-2; unclear D gene. CDR3 sequence reads: CASSYPMAGINYGYTF. CDR3 DNA: TGTGCCAGCAGTTACCCGATGGCAGGAATTAACTATGGCTACACCTTC.